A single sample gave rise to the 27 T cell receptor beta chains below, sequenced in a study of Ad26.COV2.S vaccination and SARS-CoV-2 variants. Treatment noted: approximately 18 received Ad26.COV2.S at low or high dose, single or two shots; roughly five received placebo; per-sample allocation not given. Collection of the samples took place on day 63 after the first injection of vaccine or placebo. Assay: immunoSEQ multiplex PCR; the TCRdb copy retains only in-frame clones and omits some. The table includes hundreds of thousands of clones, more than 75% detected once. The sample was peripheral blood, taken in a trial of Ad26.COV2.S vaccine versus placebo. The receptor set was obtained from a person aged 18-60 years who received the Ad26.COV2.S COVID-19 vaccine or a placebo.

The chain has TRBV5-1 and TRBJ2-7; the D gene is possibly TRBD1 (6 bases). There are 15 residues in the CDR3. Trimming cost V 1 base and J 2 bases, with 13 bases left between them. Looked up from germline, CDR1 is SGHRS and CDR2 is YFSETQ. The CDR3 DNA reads TGCGCCAGCAGCTTGAGGGGTTCAGGGGCCTACGAGCAGTACTTC. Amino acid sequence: CASSLRGSGAYEQYF.

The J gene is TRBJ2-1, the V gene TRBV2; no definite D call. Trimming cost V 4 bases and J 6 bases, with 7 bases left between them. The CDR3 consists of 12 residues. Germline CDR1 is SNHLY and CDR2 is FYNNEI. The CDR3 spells CASSVSSNEQFF. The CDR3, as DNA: TGTGCCAGCAGTGTATCAAGCAATGAGCAGTTCTTC.

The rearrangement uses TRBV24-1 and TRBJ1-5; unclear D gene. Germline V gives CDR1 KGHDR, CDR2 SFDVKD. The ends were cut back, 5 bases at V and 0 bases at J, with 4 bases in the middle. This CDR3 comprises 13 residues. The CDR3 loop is CATSVGSNQPQHF. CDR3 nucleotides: TGTGCCACCAGTGTAGGTAGCAATCAGCCCCAGCATTTT.

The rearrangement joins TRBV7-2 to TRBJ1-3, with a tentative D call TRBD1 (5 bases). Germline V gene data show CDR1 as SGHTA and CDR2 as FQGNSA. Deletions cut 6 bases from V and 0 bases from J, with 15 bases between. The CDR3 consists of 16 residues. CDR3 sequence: CASSLWGLSSGNTIYF. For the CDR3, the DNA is TGTGCCAGCAGTCTATGGGGACTCAGCTCTGGAAACACCATATATTTT. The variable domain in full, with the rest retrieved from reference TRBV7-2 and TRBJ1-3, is GAGVSQSPSNKVTEKGKDVELRCDPISGHTALYWYRQSLGQGLEFLIYFQGNSAPDKSGLPSDRFSAERTGGSVSTLTIQRTQQEDSAVYLCASSLWGLSSGNTIYFGEGSWLTVV.

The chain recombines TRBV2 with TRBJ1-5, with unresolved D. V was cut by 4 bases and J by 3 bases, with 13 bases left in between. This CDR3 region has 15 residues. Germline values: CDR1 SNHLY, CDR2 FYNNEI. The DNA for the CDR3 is TGTGCCAGCAGTGGTGGAGGGCGACCCAATCAGCCCCAGCATTTT. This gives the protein CASSGGGRPNQPQHF.

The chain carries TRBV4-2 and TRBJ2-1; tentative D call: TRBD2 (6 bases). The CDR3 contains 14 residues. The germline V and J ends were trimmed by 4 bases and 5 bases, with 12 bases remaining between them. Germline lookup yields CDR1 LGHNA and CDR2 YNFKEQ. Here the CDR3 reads CASSPSGLDNEQFF. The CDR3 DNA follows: TGTGCCAGCAGCCCCTCGGGACTCGACAATGAGCAGTTCTTC.

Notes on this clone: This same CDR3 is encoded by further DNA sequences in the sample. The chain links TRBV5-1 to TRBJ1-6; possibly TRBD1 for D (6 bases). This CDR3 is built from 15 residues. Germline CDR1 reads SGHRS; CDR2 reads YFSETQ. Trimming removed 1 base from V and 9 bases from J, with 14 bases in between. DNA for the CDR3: TGCGCCAGCAGCTTGTCGGGGGGCTTGAGTTCACCCCTCCACTTT. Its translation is CASSLSGGLSSPLHF.

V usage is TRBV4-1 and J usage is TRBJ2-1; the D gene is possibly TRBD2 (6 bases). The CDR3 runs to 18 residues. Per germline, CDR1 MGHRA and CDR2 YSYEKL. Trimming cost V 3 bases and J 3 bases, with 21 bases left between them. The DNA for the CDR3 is TGCGCCAGCAGCCACCGAAACACTCCGGGACTCAACTACAATGAGCAGTTCTTC. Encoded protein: CASSHRNTPGLNYNEQFF.

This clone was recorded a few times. CDR3 sequence (DNA): TGTGCCATCAGTACGGGACAGATCAATCAGCCCCAGCATTTT. The encoded protein is CAISTGQINQPQHF. The chain couples TRBV10-3 to TRBJ1-5; 7 nucleotides align to TRBD1. The CDR3 is made up of 14 amino acids. The V segment lost 5 bases and the J segment 3 bases; nucleotides outside the gene matches: 4. Germline lookup yields CDR1 ENHRY and CDR2 SYGVKD.

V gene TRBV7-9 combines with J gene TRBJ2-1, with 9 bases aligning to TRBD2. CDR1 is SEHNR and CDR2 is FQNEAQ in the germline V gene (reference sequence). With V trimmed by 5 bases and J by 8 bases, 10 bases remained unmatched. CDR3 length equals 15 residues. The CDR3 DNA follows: TGTGCCAGCAGCACCACCCAAGGCGGGGGGGATGAGCAGTTCTTC. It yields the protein CASSTTQGGGDEQFF. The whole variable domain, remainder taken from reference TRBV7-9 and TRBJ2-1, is DTGVSQNPRHKITKRGQNVTFRCDPISEHNRLYWYRQTLGQGPEFLTYFQNEAQLEKSRLLSDRFSAERPKGSFSTLEIQRTEQGDSAMYLCASSTTQGGGDEQFFGPGTRLTVL.

CDR3 protein: CASSFLGSTPRGDTQYF. CDR3 in DNA: TGTGCCAGCAGTTTCTTGGGCTCGACGCCGCGCGGCGATACGCAGTATTTT. This chain uses TRBV28 with TRBJ2-3; D uncertain. CDR3 length equals 17 residues. Deletions cut 3 bases from V and 6 bases from J, with 22 bases between. Germline values: CDR1 MDHEN, CDR2 SYDVKM.

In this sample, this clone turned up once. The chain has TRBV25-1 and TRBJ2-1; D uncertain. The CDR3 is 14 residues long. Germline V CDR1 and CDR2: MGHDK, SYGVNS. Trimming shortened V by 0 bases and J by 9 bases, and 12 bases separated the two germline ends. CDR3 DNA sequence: TGTGCCAGCAGTGAATACGTCTTTTGGGGTGAGCAGTTCTTC. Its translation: CASSEYVFWGEQFF. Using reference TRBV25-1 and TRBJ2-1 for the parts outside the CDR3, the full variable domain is EADIYQTPRYLVIGTGKKITLECSQTMGHDKMYWYQQDPGMELHLIHYSYGVNSTEKGDLSSESTVSRIRTEHFPLTLESARPSHTSQYLCASSEYVFWGEQFFGPGTRLTVL.

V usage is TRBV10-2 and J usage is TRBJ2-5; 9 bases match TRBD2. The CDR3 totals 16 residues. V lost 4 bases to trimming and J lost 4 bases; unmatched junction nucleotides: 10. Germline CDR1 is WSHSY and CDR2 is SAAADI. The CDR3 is CASSGPTSGGGETQYF. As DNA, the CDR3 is TGCGCCAGCAGTGGGCCGACTAGCGGAGGCGGAGAGACCCAGTACTTC.

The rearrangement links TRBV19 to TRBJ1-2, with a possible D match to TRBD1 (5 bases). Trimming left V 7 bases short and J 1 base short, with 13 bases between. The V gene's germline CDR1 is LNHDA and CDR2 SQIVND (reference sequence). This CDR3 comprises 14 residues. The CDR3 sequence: CASTRFGGNYGYTF. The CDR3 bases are TGTGCCAGTACCCGATTTGGGGGTAACTATGGCTACACCTTC.

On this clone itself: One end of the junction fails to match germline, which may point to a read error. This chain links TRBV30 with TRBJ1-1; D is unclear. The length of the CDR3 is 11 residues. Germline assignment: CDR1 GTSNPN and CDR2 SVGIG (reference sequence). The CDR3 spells CTCSGYTEAFF. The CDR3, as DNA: TGTACCTGCTCTGGGTACACTGAAGCTTTCTTT.

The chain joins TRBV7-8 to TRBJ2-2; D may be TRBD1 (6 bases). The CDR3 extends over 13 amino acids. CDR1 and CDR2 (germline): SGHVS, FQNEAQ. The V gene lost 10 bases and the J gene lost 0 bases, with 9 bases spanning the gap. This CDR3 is CATRTANTGELFF. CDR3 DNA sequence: TGTGCCACCCGGACAGCGAACACCGGGGAGCTGTTTTTT.

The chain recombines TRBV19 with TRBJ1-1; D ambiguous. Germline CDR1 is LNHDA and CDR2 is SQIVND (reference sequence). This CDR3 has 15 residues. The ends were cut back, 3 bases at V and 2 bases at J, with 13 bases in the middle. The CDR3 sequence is CASSIQPPFNTEAFF. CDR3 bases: TGTGCCAGTAGTATTCAACCTCCCTTTAACACTGAAGCTTTCTTT.

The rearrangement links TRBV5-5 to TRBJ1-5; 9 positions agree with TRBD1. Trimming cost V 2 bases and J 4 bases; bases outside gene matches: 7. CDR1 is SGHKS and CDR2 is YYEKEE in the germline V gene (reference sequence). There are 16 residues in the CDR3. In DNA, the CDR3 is TGTGCCAGCAGCTTATTGGAGACAGGGGGGAATCAGCCCCAGCATTTT. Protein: CASSLLETGGNQPQHF. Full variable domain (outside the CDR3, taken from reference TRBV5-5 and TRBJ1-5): DAGVTQSPTHLIKTRGQQVTLRCSPISGHKSVSWYQQVLGQGPQFIFQYYEKEERGRGNFPDRFSARQFPNYSSELNVNALLLGDSALYLCASSLLETGGNQPQHFGDGTRLSIL.

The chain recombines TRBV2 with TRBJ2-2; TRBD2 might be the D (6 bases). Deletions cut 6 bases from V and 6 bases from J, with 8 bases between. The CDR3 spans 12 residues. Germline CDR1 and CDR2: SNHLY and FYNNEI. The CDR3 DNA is TGTGCCAGCAGGGAGGGAGCCGGGGAGCTGTTTTTT. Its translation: CASREGAGELFF.

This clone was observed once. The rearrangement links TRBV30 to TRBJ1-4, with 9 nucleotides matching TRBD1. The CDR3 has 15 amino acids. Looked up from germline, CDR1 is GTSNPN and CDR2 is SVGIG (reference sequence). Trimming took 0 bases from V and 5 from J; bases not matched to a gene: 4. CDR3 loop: CAWSVLGQGNEKLFF. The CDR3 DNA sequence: TGTGCCTGGAGTGTTCTCGGACAGGGGAATGAAAAACTGTTTTTT.

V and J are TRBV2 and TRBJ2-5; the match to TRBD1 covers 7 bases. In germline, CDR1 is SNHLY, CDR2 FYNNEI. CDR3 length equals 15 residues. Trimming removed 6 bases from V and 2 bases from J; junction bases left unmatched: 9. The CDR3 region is CASRRIGTEQETQYF. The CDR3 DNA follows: TGTGCCAGCAGGAGAATAGGGACAGAGCAAGAGACCCAGTACTTC.

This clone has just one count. The CDR3 protein is CASSQGRDNLFAGELFF. CDR3 bases: TGCGCCAGCAGCCAAGGCCGGGACAACCTGTTCGCCGGGGAGCTGTTTTTT. The chain combines TRBV4-1 with TRBJ2-2; D possibly corresponds to TRBD1 (6 bases). Germline lookup yields CDR1 MGHRA and CDR2 YSYEKL. The CDR3 has 17 residues. V gave up 1 base and J gave up 6 bases, with 18 bases separating them.

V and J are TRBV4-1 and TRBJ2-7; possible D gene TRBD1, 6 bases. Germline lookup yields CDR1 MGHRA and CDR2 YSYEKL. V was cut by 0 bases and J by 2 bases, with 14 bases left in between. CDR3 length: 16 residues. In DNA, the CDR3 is TGCGCCAGCAGCCAAGAGCTCCAGGGGCTAACCTACGAGCAGTACTTC. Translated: CASSQELQGLTYEQYF.

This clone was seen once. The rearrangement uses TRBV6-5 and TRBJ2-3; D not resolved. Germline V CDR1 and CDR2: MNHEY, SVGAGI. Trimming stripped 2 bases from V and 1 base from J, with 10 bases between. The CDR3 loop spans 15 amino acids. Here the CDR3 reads CASSYTPRRTDTQYF. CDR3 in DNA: TGTGCCAGCAGTTACACCCCTCGTCGCACAGATACGCAGTATTTT.

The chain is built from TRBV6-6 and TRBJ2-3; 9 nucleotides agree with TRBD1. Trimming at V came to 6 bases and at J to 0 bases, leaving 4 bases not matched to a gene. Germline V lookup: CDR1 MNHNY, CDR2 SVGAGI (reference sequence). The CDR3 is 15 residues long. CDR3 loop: CASSAGTGSTDTQYF. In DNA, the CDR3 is TGTGCCAGCAGCGCCGGGACAGGGAGCACAGATACGCAGTATTTT.

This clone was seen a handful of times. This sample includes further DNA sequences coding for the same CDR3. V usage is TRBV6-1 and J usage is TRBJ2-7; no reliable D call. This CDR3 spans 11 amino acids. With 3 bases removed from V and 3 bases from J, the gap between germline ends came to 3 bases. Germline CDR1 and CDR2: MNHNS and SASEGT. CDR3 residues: CASSEGYEQYF. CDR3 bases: TGTGCCAGCAGTGAGGGCTACGAGCAGTACTTC.

The CDR3 DNA sequence: TGTGCCTGGAGTGCGGGGAGAGATCAGCCCCAGCATTTT. Translating gives CAWSAGRDQPQHF. The J gene is TRBJ1-5, the V gene TRBV30; D call uncertain. Looked up from germline, CDR1 is GTSNPN and CDR2 is SVGIG (reference sequence). The CDR3 runs to 13 residues. With 1 base removed from V and 5 bases from J, the gap between germline ends came to 9 bases.